These 28 T cell receptor beta chains were sequenced from one sample in a study of OX40 agonist ivuxolimab in advanced cancers. Preparation of the library involved the immunoSEQ multiplex PCR assay. TCRdb holds this immuneACCESS table with in-frame rearrangements only. Some clones are missing; in checked studies, unresolved V genes explain under half, and the rest has no known cause. This sample comprises roughly 68,000 clones, 91% of them detected only once. Approximately 1% of the sample comes from the top ten. The sample in question was CD4+ or CD8+ T cells sorted from blood, obtained in a trial of the OX40 agonist ivuxolimab. These receptors originate from an adult with an advanced solid tumor such as melanoma, head and neck, liver or kidney cancer.

Only one count was recorded for this clone. The chain joins TRBV18 to TRBJ1-2; 8 nucleotides agree with TRBD1. The germline gives CDR1 KGHSH, CDR2 LQKENI. The CDR3 contains 12 residues. The J segment lost 6 bases and the V segment lost 4 bases, leaving 1 base of the junction unmatched. CDR3 protein: CASSLQGDGYTF. CDR3 nucleotide sequence: TGTGCCAGCTCACTACAGGGGGATGGCTACACCTTC.

As to this clone: The junction departs from the called germline gene at one end, perhaps through a read error. This chain connects TRBV7-9 to TRBJ2-1; D call uncertain. The CDR3 totals 11 residues. Germline-derived CDR1 and CDR2 are SEHNR and FQNEAQ (reference sequence). CDR3 region: CASRLADEQFF. CDR3 DNA: TGTGCCAGCAGGTTAGCCGATGAGCAGTTCTTC.

V is TRBV10-1 and J is TRBJ1-6; D unresolved. Trimming shortened V by 4 bases and J by 5 bases, and 9 bases separated the two germline ends. The CDR3 spans 14 residues. The germline gives CDR1 WNHNN, CDR2 SYGVQD (reference sequence). DNA for the CDR3: TGCGCCAGCAGTGTAGGGAGGAATAATTCACCCCTCCACTTT. Its translation is CASSVGRNNSPLHF.

Comments on this clone: At one end the junction does not follow the germline gene, possibly because of a read error. The CDR3 region has the DNA TGTGCTAGCAGCCCTGGCATTGGGGGCCCCGGGGAGCTGTTTTTT. Translated, it gives CASSPGIGGPGELFF. The V gene is TRBV7-7, the J gene TRBJ2-2; perhaps TRBD1 as D (6 bases). The CDR3 length is 15 residues. The germline CDR1 and CDR2 sequences are SSHAT and FNYEAQ (reference sequence).

DNA of the CDR3: TGTGCCAGCAGGGACGGCTCTGGAAACACCATATATTTT. It specifies CASRDGSGNTIYF. V usage is TRBV5-4 and J usage is TRBJ1-3; D is unclear. V lost 5 bases to trimming and J lost 0 bases, with 6 bases between them. The CDR3 has 13 amino acids. CDR1 is SGHNT, CDR2 YYREEE, per germline (reference sequence).

The chain recombines TRBV18 with TRBJ2-7; 7 bases map to TRBD2. J lost 3 bases, V lost 4 bases, and 6 bases had no gene match. Germline V gene sequence: CDR1 KGHSH, CDR2 LQKENI. The CDR3 extends over 14 amino acids. In DNA form, the CDR3 reads TGTGCCAGCTCACTTAGCGGGTTAGACTACGAGCAGTACTTC. This encodes CASSLSGLDYEQYF.

V usage is TRBV5-4 and J usage is TRBJ2-3; the D gene is possibly TRBD2 (5 bases). CDR3 length: 14 amino acids. V was shortened by 2 bases and J by 2 bases, with 9 bases between the two germline ends. From germline, CDR1 is SGHNT and CDR2 YYREEE (reference sequence). The CDR3 nucleotides read TGTGCCAGCAGCTTAACGGGGTTCACAGATACGCAGTATTTT. Its protein is CASSLTGFTDTQYF. Together with reference TRBV5-4 and TRBJ2-3, the CDR3 gives the full variable domain: ETGVTQSPTHLIKTRGQQVTLRCSSQSGHNTVSWYQQALGQGPQFIFQYYREEENGRGNFPPRFSGLQFPNYSSELNVNALELDDSALYLCASSLTGFTDTQYFGPGTRLTVL.

This clone was found once. The J gene is TRBJ2-7, the V gene TRBV5-8; tentative D call: TRBD1 (6 bases). Trimming took off 2 bases at V and 1 base at J, with 16 bases between the two ends. Germline CDR1 SGHTS, CDR2 YDEGEE. The CDR3 runs 16 residues. CDR3 sequence reads: CASSFVGAFLSYEQYF. The CDR3 DNA reads as TGTGCCAGCAGCTTTGTGGGGGCGTTTCTATCCTACGAGCAGTACTTC.

The rearrangement links TRBV6-6 to TRBJ1-1, with D maybe TRBD1 (6 bases). Trimming cost V 6 bases and J 5 bases, with 19 bases left between them. The CDR3 is 15 residues long. CDR1 and CDR2 (germline): MNHNY, SVGAGI (reference sequence). CDR3 nucleotide sequence: TGTGCCAGCAGCCCCCACGGGGGGGCTGGGACTGAAGCTTTCTTT. Translation gives CASSPHGGAGTEAFF.

Of note for this clone: At one boundary the junction diverges from the germline segment, which might be a read error. The rearrangement links TRBV7-7 to TRBJ2-2; D gene ambiguous. There are 12 residues in the CDR3. Germline V gene lookup returns CDR1 SSHAT and CDR2 FNYEAQ (reference sequence). The CDR3: CASSLLNGELFF. CDR3 DNA: TGTGCTAGCAGCTTACTCAACGGGGAGCTGTTTTTT.

The V gene is TRBV19, the J gene TRBJ1-2, with 8 positions matching TRBD1. The CDR3 runs to 13 residues. Trimming took 7 bases from V and 8 from J; bases not matched to a gene: 9. Germline V gene data show CDR1 as LNHDA and CDR2 as SQIVND (reference sequence). CDR3 in DNA: TGTGCCAGTAATTTGGGACAGGCCGGCGGCTACACCTTC. Protein sequence: CASNLGQAGGYTF.

The chain couples TRBV18 to TRBJ1-2; 8 bases fit TRBD1. J lost 6 bases, V lost 4 bases, and 13 bases had no gene match. Germline V lookup: CDR1 KGHSH, CDR2 LQKENI. The CDR3 is 16 residues long. In DNA, the CDR3 is TGTGCCAGCTCACAGACTAGACAGGGGTATAGTGATGGCTACACCTTC. As protein: CASSQTRQGYSDGYTF.

J is TRBJ2-4 and V is TRBV5-4; D may be TRBD2 (5 bases). Germline V lookup: CDR1 SGHNT, CDR2 YYREEE (reference sequence). The CDR3 is 17 amino acids. With 0 bases removed from V and 0 bases from J, the gap between germline ends came to 13 bases. The CDR3, as DNA: TGTGCCAGCAGCTTGGCAAGGGATCGGGGAGCCAAAAACATTCAGTACTTC. As protein: CASSLARDRGAKNIQYF.

V usage is TRBV2 and J usage is TRBJ2-1; 10 positions match TRBD1. The CDR3 totals 17 residues. Trimming removed 1 base from V and 4 bases from J; junction bases left unmatched: 7. The V gene's germline CDR1 is SNHLY and CDR2 FYNNEI. For the CDR3, the DNA is TGTGCCAGCAGTGAAGGAGAGACAGGGGGCCCTTACAATGAGCAGTTCTTC. Translated: CASSEGETGGPYNEQFF. The full variable domain, with the rest looked up from reference TRBV2 and TRBJ2-1, is EPEVTQTPSHQVTQMGQEVILRCVPISNHLYFYWYRQILGQKVEFLVSFYNNEISEKSEIFDDQFSVERPDGSNFTLKIRSTKLEDSAMYFCASSEGETGGPYNEQFFGPGTRLTVL.

The rearrangement uses TRBV5-1 and TRBJ1-1; D is possibly TRBD1 (5 bases). The CDR3 totals 13 residues. CDR1 is SGHRS and CDR2 is YFSETQ in the germline V gene. Between the trimmed V and J ends, which lost 5 bases and 2 bases, there was a span of 10 bases. CDR3 amino acids: CASRWGSNTEAFF. The CDR3 nucleotides are TGCGCCAGCAGGTGGGGCAGTAACACTGAAGCTTTCTTT.

The V gene is TRBV29-1, the J gene TRBJ1-2, with a tentative D call TRBD1 (6 bases). The V end was cut by 0 bases, the J end by 6 bases, with 14 bases between. Germline-derived CDR1 and CDR2 are SQVTM and ANQGSEA. The CDR3 covers 14 residues. The CDR3 DNA follows: TGCAGCGTTGAAGATGGGTCCAGGGGAGATGGCTACACCTTC. It yields the protein CSVEDGSRGDGYTF.

CDR3: CASSGTSGVYNEQFF. Here the CDR3 DNA reads TGTGCCAGCAGCGGGACTAGCGGGGTCTACAATGAGCAGTTCTTC. This chain uses TRBV6-1 with TRBJ2-1; 13 nucleotides agree with TRBD2. This CDR3 is built from 15 residues. CDR1 MNHNS and CDR2 SASEGT come from the germline V gene. V shed 6 bases and J 3 bases; nucleotides not matched to a gene: 2.

The gene calls are TRBV7-9 and TRBJ1-2, with 10 nucleotides matching TRBD1. Per germline, CDR1 SEHNR and CDR2 FQNEAQ (reference sequence). Germline trimming cut 3 bases from V and 6 bases from J; bases unmatched to any gene: 1. There are 13 residues in the CDR3. CDR3 in DNA: TGTGCCAGCAGCTTTGGGACAGGGGATGGCTACACCTTC. Residues: CASSFGTGDGYTF.

The chain has TRBV4-1 and TRBJ2-7, with 8 nucleotides matching TRBD1. The CDR3 has 16 residues. Germline CDR1 and CDR2: MGHRA and YSYEKL. Trimming removed 2 bases from V and 0 bases from J; junction bases left unmatched: 6. CDR3 DNA: TGCGCCAGCAGCCAATCCCGGGACAGGAGCTCCTACGAGCAGTACTTC. Amino acids: CASSQSRDRSSYEQYF.

This clone has only one observation. The V call is TRBV21-1, the J call TRBJ1-4. TRBV21-1 represents a pseudogene. This CDR3 spans 16 amino acids. In DNA, the CDR3 is TGTGCCAGCAGCAAACGAGGGAGGCAGCGTCATGAAAAACTGTTTTTT. Translating it yields CASSKRGRQRHEKLFF.

The chain links TRBV5-6 to TRBJ1-3; 7 bases are a match to TRBD1. Germline lookup yields CDR1 SGHDT and CDR2 YYEEEE. V lost 5 bases to trimming and J lost 0 bases; unmatched junction nucleotides: 8. The CDR3 is made up of 16 amino acids. CDR3 sequence (DNA): TGTGCCAGCAGTCTGGACAGGCTCTCCTCTGGAAACACCATATATTTT. Its protein product is CASSLDRLSSGNTIYF.

The chain combines TRBV2 with TRBJ1-5; a possible D gene is TRBD1 (5 bases). Germline CDR1 and CDR2: SNHLY and FYNNEI. The CDR3 covers 18 residues. V lost 1 base, J lost 9 bases, and 25 bases lay in between. The chain's CDR3 is CASSEGGGRTPRLRPQHF. In DNA form, the CDR3 reads TGTGCCAGCAGTGAAGGGGGGGGAAGGACACCCCGCTTGAGGCCCCAGCATTTT.

The rearrangement uses TRBV9 and TRBJ2-7; 12 bases align to TRBD2. This CDR3 has 21 amino acids. Germline CDR1 is SGDLS and CDR2 is YYNGEE. The junction had 16 bases not matched to a gene; V was cut back by 0 bases and J by 0 bases. The CDR3 DNA is TGTGCCAGCAGCGTAGGGACACCGGGACTAGCGGGCCTCAGGAGCTCCTACGAGCAGTACTTC. Amino acid sequence: CASSVGTPGLAGLRSSYEQYF.

The J gene is TRBJ2-7, the V gene TRBV21-1; the table's D call, TRBD1, was not checked against the DNA. TRBV21-1 is reported as a pseudogene. The CDR3 spans 14 residues. CDR3 DNA: TGTGCCAGCAAATCGGGACAGGGGGCTTACGAGCAGTACTTC. Protein product: CASKSGQGAYEQYF.

The V gene is TRBV5-1, the J gene TRBJ1-6; D is uncertain. With 4 bases removed from V and 5 bases from J, the gap between germline ends came to 10 bases. Germline assignment: CDR1 SGHRS and CDR2 YFSETQ. This CDR3 has 14 residues. The CDR3 sequence: CASSRTSDNSPLHF. The CDR3 DNA sequence: TGCGCCAGCAGCCGGACCTCAGATAATTCACCCCTCCACTTT.

The rearrangement joins TRBV14 to TRBJ1-5; D uncertain. The CDR3 has 13 residues. Per the germline V gene, CDR1 is SGHDN and CDR2 is FVKESK. V lost 1 base and J lost 5, with 6 bases in between. The CDR3 bases are TGTGCCAGCAGCCAAGGGATTGATCAGCCCCAGCATTTT. Protein product: CASSQGIDQPQHF. The complete variable domain, with remaining parts taken from reference TRBV14 and TRBJ1-5, reads EAGVTQFPSHSVIEKGQTVTLRCDPISGHDNLYWYRRVMGKEIKFLLHFVKESKQDESGMPNNRFLAERTGGTYSTLKVQPAELEDSGVYFCASSQGIDQPQHFGDGTRLSIL.

V is TRBV7-9 and J is TRBJ2-5; 9 bases line up with TRBD1. The CDR3 has 15 amino acids. The germline CDR1 and CDR2 sequences are SEHNR and FQNEAQ (reference sequence). V was clipped by 5 bases and J by 4 bases; unmatched bases: 8. The CDR3 here is CASSTDRGWIETQYF. The CDR3 DNA is TGTGCCAGCAGCACGGACAGGGGTTGGATAGAGACCCAGTACTTC.

The chain recombines TRBV30 with TRBJ1-2, with TRBD1 as a possible D gene (5 bases). The V and J ends lost 3 bases and 0 bases respectively, with 8 bases between them. Germline V CDR1 and CDR2: GTSNPN, SVGIG (reference sequence). This CDR3 is 13 amino acids long. CDR3 in DNA: TGTGCCTGGAGGGGGGACCCTAACTATGGCTACACCTTC. This translates into CAWRGDPNYGYTF.